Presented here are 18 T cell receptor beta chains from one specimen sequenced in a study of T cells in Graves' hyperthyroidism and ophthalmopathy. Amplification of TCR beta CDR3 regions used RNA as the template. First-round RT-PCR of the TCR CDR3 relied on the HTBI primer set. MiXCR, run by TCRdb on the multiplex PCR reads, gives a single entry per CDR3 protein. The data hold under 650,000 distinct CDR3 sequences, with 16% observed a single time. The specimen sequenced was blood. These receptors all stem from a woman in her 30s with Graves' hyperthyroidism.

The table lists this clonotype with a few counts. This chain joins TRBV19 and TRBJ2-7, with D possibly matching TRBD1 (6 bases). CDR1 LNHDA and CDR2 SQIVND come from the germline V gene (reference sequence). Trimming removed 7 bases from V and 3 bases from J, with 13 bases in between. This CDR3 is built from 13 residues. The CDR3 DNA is TGTGCCAGTACCCCTGGACAGCACTACGAGCAGTACTTC. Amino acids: CASTPGQHYEQYF. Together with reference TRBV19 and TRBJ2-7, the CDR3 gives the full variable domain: DGGITQSPKYLFRKEGQNVTLSCEQNLNHDAMYWYRQDPGQGLRLIYYSQIVNDFQKGDIAEGYSVSREKKESFPLTVTSAQKNPTAFYLCASTPGQHYEQYFGPGTRLTVT.

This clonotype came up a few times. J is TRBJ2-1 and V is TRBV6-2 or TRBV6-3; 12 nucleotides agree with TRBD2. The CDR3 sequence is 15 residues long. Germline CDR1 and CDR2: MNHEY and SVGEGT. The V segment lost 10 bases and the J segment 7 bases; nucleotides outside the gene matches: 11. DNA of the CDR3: TGTGCCACCCACCCTAGCGGGAGGGCCCAAAATGAGCAGTTCTTC. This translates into CATHPSGRAQNEQFF.

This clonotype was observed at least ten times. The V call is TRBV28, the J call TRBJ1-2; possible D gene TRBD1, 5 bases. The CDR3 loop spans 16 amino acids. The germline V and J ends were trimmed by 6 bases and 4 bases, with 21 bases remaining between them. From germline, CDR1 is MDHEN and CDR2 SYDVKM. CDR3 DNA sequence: TGTGCCAGCAGCCTTAACACTTGGGGTAGGGGCTATGGCTACACCTTC. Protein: CASSLNTWGRGYGYTF.

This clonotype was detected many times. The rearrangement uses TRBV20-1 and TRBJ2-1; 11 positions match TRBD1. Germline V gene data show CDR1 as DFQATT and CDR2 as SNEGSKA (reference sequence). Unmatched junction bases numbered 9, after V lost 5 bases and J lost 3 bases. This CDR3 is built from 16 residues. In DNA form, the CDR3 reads TGCAGTGCTTCGCCCGGGACAGGGGGAATCTACAATGAGCAGTTCTTC. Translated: CSASPGTGGIYNEQFF.

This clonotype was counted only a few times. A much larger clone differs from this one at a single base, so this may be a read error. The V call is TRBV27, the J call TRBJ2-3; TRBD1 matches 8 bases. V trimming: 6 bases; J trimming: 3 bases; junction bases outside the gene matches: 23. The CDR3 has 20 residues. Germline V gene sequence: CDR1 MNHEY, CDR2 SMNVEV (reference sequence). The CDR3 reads CASSPSGTPLGQGRTDTQYF. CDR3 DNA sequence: TGTGCCAGCAGCCCTAGTGGGACCCCCTTAGGACAGGGAAGGACAGATACGCAGTATTTT.

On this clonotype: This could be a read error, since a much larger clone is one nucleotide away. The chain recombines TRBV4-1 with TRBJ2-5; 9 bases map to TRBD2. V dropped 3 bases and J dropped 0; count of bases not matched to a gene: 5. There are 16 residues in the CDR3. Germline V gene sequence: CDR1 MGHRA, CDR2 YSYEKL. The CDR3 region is CASSQVREGYQETQYF. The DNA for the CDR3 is TGCGCCAGCAGCCAGGTGCGGGAGGGGTACCAAGAGACCCAGTACTTC.

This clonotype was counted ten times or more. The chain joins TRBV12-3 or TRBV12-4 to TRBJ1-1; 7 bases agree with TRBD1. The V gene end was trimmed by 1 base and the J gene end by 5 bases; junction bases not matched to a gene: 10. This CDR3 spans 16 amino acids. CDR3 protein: CASSLEQGPQGTEAFF. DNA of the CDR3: TGTGCCAGCAGTTTAGAACAGGGGCCTCAGGGAACTGAAGCTTTCTTT.

The CDR3 region has the DNA TGCAGCGTTGAAGACACAGTGCAAAGCTATGGCTACACCTTC. Its translation is CSVEDTVQSYGYTF. V usage is TRBV29-1 and J usage is TRBJ1-2; D is unclear. The V end was cut by 0 bases, the J end by 4 bases, with 12 bases between. The CDR3 is made up of 14 amino acids. Germline assignment: CDR1 SQVTM and CDR2 ANQGSEA.

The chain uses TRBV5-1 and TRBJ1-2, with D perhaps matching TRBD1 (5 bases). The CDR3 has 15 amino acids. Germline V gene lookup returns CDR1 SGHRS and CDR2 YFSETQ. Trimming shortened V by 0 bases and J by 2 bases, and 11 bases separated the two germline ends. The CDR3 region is CASSLGTTANYGYTF. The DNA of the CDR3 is TGCGCCAGCAGCTTGGGGACGACAGCCAACTATGGCTACACCTTC.

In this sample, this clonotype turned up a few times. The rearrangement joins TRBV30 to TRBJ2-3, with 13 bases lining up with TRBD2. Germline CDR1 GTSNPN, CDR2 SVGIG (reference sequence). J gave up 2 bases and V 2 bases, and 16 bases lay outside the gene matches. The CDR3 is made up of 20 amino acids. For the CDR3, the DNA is TGTGCCTGGAGTATTCAGGGACTAGCGGGACTCCCAGGGGACACAGATACGCAGTATTTT. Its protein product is CAWSIQGLAGLPGDTDTQYF.

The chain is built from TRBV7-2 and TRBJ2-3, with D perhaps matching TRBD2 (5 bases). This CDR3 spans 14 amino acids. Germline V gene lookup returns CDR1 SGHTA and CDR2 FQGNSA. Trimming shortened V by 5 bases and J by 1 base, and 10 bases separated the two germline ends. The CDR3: CASSGGGGTDTQYF. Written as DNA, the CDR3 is TGTGCCAGCAGCGGAGGCGGAGGCACAGATACGCAGTATTTT.

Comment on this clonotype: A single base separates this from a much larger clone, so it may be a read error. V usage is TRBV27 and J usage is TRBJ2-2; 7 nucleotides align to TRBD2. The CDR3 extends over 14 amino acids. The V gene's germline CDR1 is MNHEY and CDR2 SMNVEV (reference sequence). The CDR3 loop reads CTSKPTSLTGELFF. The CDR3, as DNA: TGTACCAGCAAACCGACTAGCTTAACCGGGGAGCTGTTTTTT.

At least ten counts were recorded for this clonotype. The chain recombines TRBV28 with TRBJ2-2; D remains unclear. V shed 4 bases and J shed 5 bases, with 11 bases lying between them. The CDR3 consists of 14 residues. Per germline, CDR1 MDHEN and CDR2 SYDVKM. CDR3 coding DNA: TGTGCCAGCAGTTCGGTCGGCAGGACCGGGGAGCTGTTTTTT. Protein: CASSSVGRTGELFF.

CDR3 residues: CSARSVKGLRADTQYF. The CDR3, as DNA: TGCAGTGCTAGATCCGTCAAGGGCCTAAGAGCAGATACGCAGTATTTT. The chain couples TRBV20-1 to TRBJ2-3; D gene uncertain. V lost 2 bases to trimming and J lost 4 bases, with 19 bases between them. The CDR3 is 16 amino acids. Germline CDR1 and CDR2: DFQATT and SNEGSKA (reference sequence).

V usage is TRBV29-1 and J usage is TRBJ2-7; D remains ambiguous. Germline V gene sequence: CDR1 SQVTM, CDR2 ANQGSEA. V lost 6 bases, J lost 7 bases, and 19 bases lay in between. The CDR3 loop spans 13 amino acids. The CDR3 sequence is CSVSLIATREQYF. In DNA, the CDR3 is TGCAGCGTCTCACTCATAGCAACCAGGGAGCAGTACTTC.

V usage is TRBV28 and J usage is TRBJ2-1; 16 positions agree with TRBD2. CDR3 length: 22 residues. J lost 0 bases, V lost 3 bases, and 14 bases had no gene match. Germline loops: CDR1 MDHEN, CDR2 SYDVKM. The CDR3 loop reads CASSLDSHEGLAGGGSYNEQFF. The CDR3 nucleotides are TGTGCCAGCAGTTTGGATTCGCATGAGGGACTAGCGGGAGGGGGCTCCTACAATGAGCAGTTCTTC.

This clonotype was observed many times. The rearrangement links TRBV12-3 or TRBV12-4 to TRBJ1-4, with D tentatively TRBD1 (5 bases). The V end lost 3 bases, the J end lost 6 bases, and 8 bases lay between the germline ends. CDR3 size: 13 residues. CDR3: CASSFQGYEKLFF. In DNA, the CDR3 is TGTGCCAGCAGTTTCCAGGGTTATGAAAAACTGTTTTTT.

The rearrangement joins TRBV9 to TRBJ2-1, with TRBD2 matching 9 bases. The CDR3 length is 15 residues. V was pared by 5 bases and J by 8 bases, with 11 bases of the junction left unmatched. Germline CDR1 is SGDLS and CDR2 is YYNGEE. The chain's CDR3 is CASSPTSGGWYEQFF. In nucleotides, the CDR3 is TGTGCCAGCAGTCCGACTAGCGGAGGGTGGTATGAGCAGTTCTTC.